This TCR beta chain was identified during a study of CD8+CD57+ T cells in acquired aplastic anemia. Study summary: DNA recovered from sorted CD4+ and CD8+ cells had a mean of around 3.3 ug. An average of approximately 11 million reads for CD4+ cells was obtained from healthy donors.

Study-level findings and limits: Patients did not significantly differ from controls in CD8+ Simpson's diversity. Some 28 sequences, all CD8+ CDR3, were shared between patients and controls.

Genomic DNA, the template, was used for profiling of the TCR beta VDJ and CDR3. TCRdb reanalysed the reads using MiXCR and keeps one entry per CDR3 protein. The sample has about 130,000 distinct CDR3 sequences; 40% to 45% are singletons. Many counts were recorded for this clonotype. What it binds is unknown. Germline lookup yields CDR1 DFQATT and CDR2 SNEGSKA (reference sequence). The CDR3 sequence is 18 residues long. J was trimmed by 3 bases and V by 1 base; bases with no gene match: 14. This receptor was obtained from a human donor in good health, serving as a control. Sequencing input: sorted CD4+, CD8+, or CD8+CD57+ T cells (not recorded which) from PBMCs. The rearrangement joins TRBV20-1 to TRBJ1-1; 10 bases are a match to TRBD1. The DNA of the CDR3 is TGCAGTGCTAGAGGACAAGGTTATAGGGGGACAGGGGACACTGAAGCTTTCTTT. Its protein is CSARGQGYRGTGDTEAFF.